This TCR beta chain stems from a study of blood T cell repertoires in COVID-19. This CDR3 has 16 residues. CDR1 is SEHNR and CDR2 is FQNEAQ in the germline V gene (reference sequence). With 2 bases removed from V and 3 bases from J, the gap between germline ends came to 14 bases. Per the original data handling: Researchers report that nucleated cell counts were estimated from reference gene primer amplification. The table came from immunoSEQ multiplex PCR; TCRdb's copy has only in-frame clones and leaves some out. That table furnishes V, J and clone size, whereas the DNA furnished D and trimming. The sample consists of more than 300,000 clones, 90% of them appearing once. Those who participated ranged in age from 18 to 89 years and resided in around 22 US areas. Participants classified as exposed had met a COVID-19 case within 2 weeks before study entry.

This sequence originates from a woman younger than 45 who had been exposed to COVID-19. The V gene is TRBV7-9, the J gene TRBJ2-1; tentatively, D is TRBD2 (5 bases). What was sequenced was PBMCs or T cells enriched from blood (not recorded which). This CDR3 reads CASSLLRALGYNEQFF. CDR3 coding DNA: TGTGCCAGCAGCTTATTGAGGGCCCTCGGCTACAATGAGCAGTTCTTC.